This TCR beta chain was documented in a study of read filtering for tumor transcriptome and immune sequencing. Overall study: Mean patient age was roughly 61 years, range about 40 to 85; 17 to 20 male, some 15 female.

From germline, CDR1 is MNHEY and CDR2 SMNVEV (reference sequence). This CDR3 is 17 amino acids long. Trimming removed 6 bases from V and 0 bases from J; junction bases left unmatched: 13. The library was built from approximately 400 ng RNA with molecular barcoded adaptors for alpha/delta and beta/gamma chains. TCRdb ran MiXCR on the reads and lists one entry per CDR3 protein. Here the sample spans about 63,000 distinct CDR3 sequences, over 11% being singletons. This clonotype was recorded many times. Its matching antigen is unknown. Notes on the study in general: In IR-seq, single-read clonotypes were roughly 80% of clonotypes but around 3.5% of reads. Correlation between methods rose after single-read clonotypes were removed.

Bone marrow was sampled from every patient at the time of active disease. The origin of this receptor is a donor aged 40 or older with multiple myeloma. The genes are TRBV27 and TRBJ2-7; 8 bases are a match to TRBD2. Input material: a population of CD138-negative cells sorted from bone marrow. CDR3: CASSNRAGGTGSYEQYF. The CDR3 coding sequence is TGTGCCAGCAGCAACCGCGCGGGAGGCACGGGCTCCTACGAGCAGTACTTC.